The rows below give T cell receptor beta chains drawn from one sample of a study of blood T cell repertoires in COVID-19. The method was immunoSEQ multiplex PCR; TCRdb's version includes in-frame clones alone and lacks a portion of them. This sample yields about 250,000 clones, of which nearly 90% are seen a single time; approximately 2.1% belongs to the top ten. The sample comprised peripheral blood. The receptor set was obtained from a woman aged 60 to 75 with COVID-19, enrolled during active disease. Each CDR3 is given without its conserved first and last residue. Not every row has a clone size; where given, it reads once, few, many or a size class.

CDR3 length: 14; V gene: TRBV7-2; clone size: once; J gene: TRBJ2-1; CDR3 protein: ASSSGTGGLSNEQF
CDR3 length: 13; V gene: TRBV27; clone size: -; J gene: TRBJ2-2; CDR3 protein: ASSVGGQVTGELF
CDR3 length: 12; V gene: TRBV7-9; clone size: once; J gene: TRBJ1-1; CDR3 protein: ASSSTDRGTEAF
CDR3 length: 15; V gene: TRBV18; clone size: -; J gene: TRBJ1-6; CDR3 protein: ASSPRTDISYNSPLH
CDR3 length: 12; V gene: TRBV7-2; clone size: few; J gene: TRBJ2-1; CDR3 protein: ASSFGAGGDEQF
CDR3 length: 13; V gene: TRBV7-9; clone size: -; J gene: TRBJ2-3; CDR3 protein: ASSLVGQSTDTQY
CDR3 length: 12; V gene: TRBV5-1; clone size: -; J gene: TRBJ2-1; CDR3 protein: ASRDSYRGDEQF
CDR3 length: 10; V gene: TRBV6-5; clone size: once; J gene: TRBJ2-2; CDR3 protein: ASSHRVRELF
CDR3 length: 15; V gene: TRBV7-7; clone size: once; J gene: TRBJ2-2; CDR3 protein: ASSPKGRDSNTGELF
CDR3 length: 14; V gene: TRBV7-6; clone size: -; J gene: TRBJ1-3; CDR3 protein: ASSLAEPHSGNTIY
CDR3 length: 11; V gene: TRBV7-9; clone size: -; J gene: TRBJ1-2; CDR3 protein: ASSSGDDYGYT
CDR3 length: 9; V gene: TRBV29-1; clone size: -; J gene: TRBJ1-2; CDR3 protein: SVEGAYGYT
CDR3 length: 12; V gene: TRBV4-3; clone size: few; J gene: TRBJ2-7; CDR3 protein: ASSQGTSFYEQY
CDR3 length: 11; V gene: TRBV3-1/TRBV3-2; clone size: few; J gene: TRBJ1-1; CDR3 protein: ASSRQRNTEAF
CDR3 length: 16; V gene: TRBV18; clone size: -; J gene: TRBJ2-2; CDR3 protein: ASSPGLRPHYGTGELF
CDR3 length: 13; V gene: TRBV5-1; clone size: -; J gene: TRBJ2-5; CDR3 protein: ASSSLDSPGETQY
CDR3 length: 12; V gene: TRBV7-9; clone size: -; J gene: TRBJ1-6; CDR3 protein: ASSFEDLNSPLH
CDR3 length: 12; V gene: TRBV5-1; clone size: -; J gene: TRBJ1-1; CDR3 protein: ASSVATANTEAF
CDR3 length: 13; V gene: TRBV18; clone size: -; J gene: TRBJ1-1; CDR3 protein: ASSIRQGMNTEAF
CDR3 length: 12; V gene: TRBV3-1/TRBV3-2; clone size: -; J gene: TRBJ1-2; CDR3 protein: ASSQDRGVGGYT
CDR3 length: 12; V gene: TRBV12-5; clone size: -; J gene: TRBJ1-1; CDR3 protein: ASGRNRVNTEAF
CDR3 length: 14; V gene: TRBV7-2; clone size: -; J gene: TRBJ1-2; CDR3 protein: ASRPVGQGKNYGYT
CDR3 length: 13; V gene: TRBV19; clone size: -; J gene: TRBJ2-3; CDR3 protein: ASQQGKGSTDTQY
CDR3 length: 13; V gene: TRBV19; clone size: -; J gene: TRBJ1-5; CDR3 protein: ASSNARGSVQPQH
CDR3 length: 11; V gene: TRBV10-3; clone size: -; J gene: TRBJ1-2; CDR3 protein: ATTGGLNYGYT
CDR3 length: 12; V gene: TRBV6-5; clone size: -; J gene: TRBJ1-6; CDR3 protein: ASSYRTGESPLH
CDR3 length: 13; V gene: TRBV19; clone size: -; J gene: TRBJ2-7; CDR3 protein: ASHQTGTGVGEQY
CDR3 length: 14; V gene: TRBV5-5; clone size: -; J gene: TRBJ1-2; CDR3 protein: ASSQVLVWSTYGYT
CDR3 length: 13; V gene: TRBV3-1/TRBV3-2; clone size: -; J gene: TRBJ2-5; CDR3 protein: ASSHGLAGRETQY
CDR3 length: 12; V gene: TRBV28; clone size: -; J gene: TRBJ1-2; CDR3 protein: ASSLTGSFYGYT
CDR3 length: 12; V gene: TRBV5-4; clone size: -; J gene: TRBJ1-1; CDR3 protein: ASNPISEGQGAF
CDR3 length: 11; V gene: TRBV19; clone size: -; J gene: TRBJ1-2; CDR3 protein: ASSGQENYGYT
CDR3 length: 12; V gene: TRBV5-1; clone size: -; J gene: TRBJ2-7; CDR3 protein: ASSPGQGSYEQY
CDR3 length: 13; V gene: TRBV4-2; clone size: -; J gene: TRBJ2-5; CDR3 protein: ASSRGAGIEETQY
CDR3 length: 12; V gene: TRBV29-1; clone size: -; J gene: TRBJ1-5; CDR3 protein: SVVTGTSNQPQH
CDR3 length: 13; V gene: TRBV3-1/TRBV3-2; clone size: -; J gene: TRBJ1-2; CDR3 protein: ASSHNRVTNYGYT
CDR3 length: 11; V gene: TRBV7-2; clone size: -; J gene: TRBJ1-4; CDR3 protein: ASSDTGTVGLF
CDR3 length: 9; V gene: TRBV3-1/TRBV3-2; clone size: -; J gene: TRBJ2-5; CDR3 protein: ASSQGASQY
CDR3 length: 12; V gene: TRBV6-5; clone size: -; J gene: TRBJ1-3; CDR3 protein: ASRAATGFSTIY
CDR3 length: 13; V gene: TRBV10-3; clone size: once; J gene: TRBJ1-3; CDR3 protein: AISPGGLAGNTIY
CDR3 length: 12; V gene: TRBV11-2; clone size: -; J gene: TRBJ1-2; CDR3 protein: ASSRGTGGYGYT
CDR3 length: 13; V gene: TRBV5-4; clone size: -; J gene: TRBJ2-7; CDR3 protein: ASSFGQSALYEQY